This section outlines one T cell receptor beta chain sequence together with its context. Its antigen is unknown. Additional DNA sequences in this sample encode the identical CDR3. This record comes from a study of cytotoxic CD8 clonotypes in ibrutinib-treated CLL. Study overall: Across the patients, roughly 10 were relapsed/refractory, about 15 treatment-naive and about 17 IGHV unmutated.

Assay used: immunoSEQ multiplex PCR; TCRdb lists only in-frame clones, some missing. The sample holds approximately 300,000 clones; 70% to 80% are singletons and the top ten take roughly 7%. Study-wide results and limits: Public clonotypes, rarely seen, contracted or held steady on treatment.

Trimming pared 0 bases from V and 3 bases from J, leaving 2 bases between. In germline, CDR1 is KGHSH, CDR2 LQKENI. CDR3 length: 12 residues. This receptor was obtained from a human donor with chronic lymphocytic leukemia. The material was PBMCs, obtained before ibrutinib treatment. The chain couples TRBV18 to TRBJ1-1; D gene unclear. In nucleotides, the CDR3 is TGTGCCAGCTCACCACCGTACACTGAAGCTTTCTTT. Its translation is CASSPPYTEAFF.